The 21 T cell receptor beta chains below all came from one sample that was sequenced in a study of vaccination and CD4 T cells after COVID-19. The antigens these receptors bind are not known. Cultured CD4+ T-cell DNA underwent Oncomine TCR Beta short-read sequencing. TCRdb reprocessed the PCR reads via MiXCR and lists one record per CDR3 protein. The data contain about 6,800 distinct CDR3 sequences, 73% of them singletons. Noted treatment: approximately nine-day PBMC culture with coronavirus spike peptide pools or control peptides (ViraFEST assay). The sequencing sample was made of CD4+ T cells from blood, cultured in vitro. All receptors derive from a human donor who had recovered from COVID-19.

A few counts support this clonotype. The V call is TRBV5-6, the J call TRBJ2-5; D is ambiguous. CDR3 size: 11 residues. Looked up from germline, CDR1 is SGHDT and CDR2 is YYEEEE. V was shortened by 0 bases and J by 3 bases, with 0 bases between the two germline ends. The CDR3 loop reads CASSLEETQYF. DNA of the CDR3: TGTGCCAGCAGCTTGGAAGAGACCCAGTACTTC.

The chain recombines TRBV12-3 or TRBV12-4 with TRBJ2-7; the match to TRBD1 covers 11 bases. With V trimmed by 1 base and J by 4 bases, 0 bases remained unmatched. This CDR3 has 14 residues. This chain's CDR3 is CASSLGDRGYEQYF. CDR3 nucleotide sequence: TGTGCCAGCAGTTTAGGGGACAGGGGGTACGAGCAGTACTTC.

The chain links TRBV24-1 to TRBJ2-5; D unresolved. Germline CDR1 reads KGHDR; CDR2 reads SFDVKD. The CDR3 runs to 13 residues. With 7 bases removed from V and 5 bases from J, the gap between germline ends came to 13 bases. CDR3 loop: CATSPASRETQYF. The CDR3 region has the DNA TGTGCCACCAGCCCGGCTTCGAGGGAGACCCAGTACTTC.

This chain links TRBV2 with TRBJ1-5; tentatively, D is TRBD1 (5 bases). The CDR3 consists of 14 residues. Germline assignment: CDR1 SNHLY and CDR2 FYNNEI. Trimming took 6 bases from V and 1 from J, leaving 10 bases between them. The CDR3 sequence is CASRKGDSNQPQHF. The CDR3 coding sequence is TGTGCCAGCAGGAAAGGGGACAGCAATCAGCCCCAGCATTTT.

This sequence joins TRBV29-1 and TRBJ1-1; a possible D gene is TRBD1 (5 bases). V lost 7 bases and J lost 1, with 16 bases in between. CDR1 SQVTM and CDR2 ANQGSEA come from the germline V gene. The CDR3 has 14 amino acids. In DNA, the CDR3 is TGCAGCGCCATAGTACGACAGCAGAACACTGAAGCTTTCTTT. Its protein product is CSAIVRQQNTEAFF.

The chain employs TRBV7-2 and TRBJ1-2; D unclear. V was cut by 8 bases and J by 0 bases, with 16 bases left in between. CDR3 length: 15 amino acids. Germline CDR1 SGHTA, CDR2 FQGNSA. CDR3 nucleotides: TGTGCCAGCGGCCAAAGGGTACGATCTAACTATGGCTACACCTTC. It yields the protein CASGQRVRSNYGYTF.

The chain is built from TRBV7-8 and TRBJ1-6, with 8 bases identical to TRBD1. Germline V gene lookup returns CDR1 SGHVS and CDR2 FQNEAQ. The CDR3 contains 17 residues. J was trimmed by 6 bases and V by 5 bases; bases with no gene match: 12. The CDR3 reads CASSPRTGTRGNSPLHF. CDR3 coding DNA: TGTGCCAGCAGCCCCCGGACAGGGACGAGGGGTAATTCACCCCTCCACTTT.

This chain joins TRBV6-5 and TRBJ1-5; D gene unclear. The CDR3 is 16 residues long. Per germline, CDR1 MNHEY and CDR2 SVGAGI. The V and J ends lost 4 bases and 0 bases respectively, with 13 bases between them. In nucleotides, the CDR3 is TGTGCCAGCAGTTCTAATCACCGGGATAGCAATCAGCCCCAGCATTTT. Translating it yields CASSSNHRDSNQPQHF.

The chain uses TRBV19 and TRBJ2-7; 13 nucleotides match TRBD2. The CDR3 sequence is 16 residues long. Germline trimming cut 4 bases from V and 3 bases from J; bases unmatched to any gene: 6. Germline V lookup: CDR1 LNHDA, CDR2 SQIVND (reference sequence). The DNA for the CDR3 is TGTGCCAGTAGTACGGGGACTAGCGGGACCCTCTACGAGCAGTACTTC. Protein: CASSTGTSGTLYEQYF.

V is TRBV20-1 and J is TRBJ1-5; no clear D gene. The germline CDR1 and CDR2 sequences are DFQATT and SNEGSKA (reference sequence). This CDR3 comprises 14 residues. The V gene lost 5 bases and the J gene lost 4 bases, with 15 bases spanning the gap. The CDR3 protein is CSALDRRSNQPQHF. In nucleotides, the CDR3 is TGCAGTGCTTTGGACCGCCGCTCTAATCAGCCCCAGCATTTT.

The rearrangement links TRBV7-9 to TRBJ1-2, with a possible D match to TRBD1 (6 bases). The V end lost 3 bases, the J end lost 8 bases, and 10 bases lay between the germline ends. Germline CDR1 and CDR2: SEHNR and FQNEAQ (reference sequence). This CDR3 has 12 amino acids. CDR3 in amino acids: CASSLTGGGYTF. CDR3 sequence (DNA): TGTGCCAGCAGCTTGACAGGTGGGGGCTACACCTTC.

This clonotype was counted a single time. At one end the junction does not follow the germline gene, possibly because of a read error. The rearrangement joins TRBV19 to TRBJ1-1, with 11 bases fitting TRBD1. The CDR3 has 16 residues. CDR1 LNHDA and CDR2 SQIVND come from the germline V gene (reference sequence). The CDR3: CTSSRGDRGSGTEAFF. CDR3 nucleotides: TGTACCAGTAGCAGAGGGGACAGGGGGTCTGGCACTGAAGCTTTCTTT. Full variable domain (remainder filled in from reference TRBV19 and TRBJ1-1): DGGITQSPKYLFRKEGQNVTLSCEQNLNHDAMYWYRQDPGQGLRLIYYSQIVNDFQKGDIAEGYSVSREKKESFPLTVTSAQKNPTAFYLCTSSRGDRGSGTEAFFGQGTRLTVV.

The chain has TRBV10-3 and TRBJ1-6; D remains unclear. V was shortened by 8 bases and J by 5 bases, with 10 bases between the two germline ends. The CDR3 has 13 amino acids. Germline V gene lookup returns CDR1 ENHRY and CDR2 SYGVKD. CDR3 bases: TGTGCCATCGGTCCGGGAGATAATTCACCCCTCCACTTT. Translation gives CAIGPGDNSPLHF.

The chain is built from TRBV20-1 and TRBJ1-1, with D possibly being TRBD1 (6 bases). The CDR3 extends over 12 amino acids. The ends were cut back, 6 bases at V and 7 bases at J, with 15 bases in the middle. Germline CDR1 DFQATT, CDR2 SNEGSKA (reference sequence). CDR3 nucleotide sequence: TGCAGTGCAGCACGGGGGCTCGGTGAAGCTTTCTTT. Protein sequence: CSAARGLGEAFF.

This clonotype has just one count. The rearrangement joins TRBV6-1 to TRBJ2-2; the D is unclear. V dropped 11 bases and J dropped 7 bases, with 11 bases sitting between them. The CDR3 runs 11 residues. Germline CDR1 and CDR2: MNHNS and SASEGT. The CDR3 DNA follows: TGTGCCGTCCGAGCCCGCGGGGAGCTGTTTTTT. It yields the protein CAVRARGELFF.

V gene TRBV7-2 combines with J gene TRBJ2-5; D not resolved. Trimming removed 5 bases from V and 5 bases from J, with 9 bases in between. Germline CDR1 is SGHTA and CDR2 is FQGNSA. There are 12 residues in the CDR3. CDR3 nucleotide sequence: TGTGCCAGCAGCCCCGGCCGGGAGACCCAGTACTTC. It codes for CASSPGRETQYF.

CDR3: CSASAPAGDTDTQYF. CDR3 DNA: TGCAGTGCTAGTGCTCCGGCTGGGGACACAGATACGCAGTATTTT. This chain connects TRBV20-1 to TRBJ2-3; unclear D gene. The V gene's germline CDR1 is DFQATT and CDR2 SNEGSKA (reference sequence). This CDR3 spans 15 amino acids. Deletions cut 3 bases from V and 2 bases from J, with 15 bases between.

J is TRBJ2-7 and V is TRBV29-1; D gene ambiguous. This CDR3 spans 13 amino acids. Germline CDR1 SQVTM, CDR2 ANQGSEA. V lost 0 bases and J 6 bases, leaving 12 bases between the germline ends. CDR3 loop: CSVEDNDNGEQYF. The CDR3 DNA is TGCAGCGTTGAAGATAACGACAATGGCGAGCAGTACTTC.

The V and J genes are TRBV27 and TRBJ2-2; 9 nucleotides match TRBD1. The germline gives CDR1 MNHEY, CDR2 SMNVEV (reference sequence). Unmatched junction bases numbered 5, after V lost 6 bases and J lost 3 bases. This CDR3 has 15 residues. CDR3 DNA: TGTGCCAGCAGGGGTCGACAGGGGGACACCGGGGAGCTGTTTTTT. Protein: CASRGRQGDTGELFF.

The genes are TRBV6-1 and TRBJ1-1; D is undetermined. V gave up 5 bases and J gave up 2 bases, with 6 bases separating them. The CDR3 sequence is 12 residues long. Germline loops: CDR1 MNHNS, CDR2 SASEGT. CDR3 DNA sequence: TGTGCCAGCAGTACAAGAAACACTGAAGCTTTCTTT. It translates to CASSTRNTEAFF.

J is TRBJ2-7 and V is TRBV12-3 or TRBV12-4; TRBD2 matches 10 bases. The CDR3 length is 16 residues. V shed 1 base, J shed 6 bases, and the junction held 9 bases outside the gene matches. As DNA, the CDR3 is TGTGCCAGCAGTTTAGAAGGTCTAGCGGGAGTAGGCGAGCAGTACTTC. Amino acids: CASSLEGLAGVGEQYF.